The present T cell receptor (beta chain) was sequenced within a study of blood T cell repertoires in COVID-19. Study information: The samples span acute and convalescent COVID-19 from the United States, Italy and Spain. From T cells, B-cell-depleted T cells, or PBMCs came the material, which was cDNA or gDNA.

Original handling: Reference gene primer amplification gave nucleated cell count estimates. Method: immunoSEQ multiplex PCR; TCRdb's copy keeps in-frame clones and lacks some. V, J and clone size are those of that table, while D and trimming were read from the DNA. Of 190,000 or so clones in the sample, 80% to 90% were seen once. This clone was picked up one time. This CDR3 region has 16 residues. V lost 1 base and J lost 0; bases outside the gene matches: 3. The V gene's germline CDR1 is SGHTA and CDR2 FQGNSA. This chain links TRBV7-2 with TRBJ1-1, with 9 bases that match TRBD1. The sequence was obtained from a man between 60 and 75 years old who had recovered from COVID-19. Sequenced input: peripheral blood. For the CDR3, the DNA is TGTGCCAGCAGCTTAGAGGGGGACAGGGTGAACACTGAAGCTTTCTTT. It translates to CASSLEGDRVNTEAFF. Supplemented by reference TRBV7-2 and TRBJ1-1, the full variable domain reads GAGVSQSPSNKVTEKGKDVELRCDPISGHTALYWYRQSLGQGLEFLIYFQGNSAPDKSGLPSDRFSAERTGGSVSTLTIQRTQQEDSAVYLCASSLEGDRVNTEAFFGQGTRLTVV.